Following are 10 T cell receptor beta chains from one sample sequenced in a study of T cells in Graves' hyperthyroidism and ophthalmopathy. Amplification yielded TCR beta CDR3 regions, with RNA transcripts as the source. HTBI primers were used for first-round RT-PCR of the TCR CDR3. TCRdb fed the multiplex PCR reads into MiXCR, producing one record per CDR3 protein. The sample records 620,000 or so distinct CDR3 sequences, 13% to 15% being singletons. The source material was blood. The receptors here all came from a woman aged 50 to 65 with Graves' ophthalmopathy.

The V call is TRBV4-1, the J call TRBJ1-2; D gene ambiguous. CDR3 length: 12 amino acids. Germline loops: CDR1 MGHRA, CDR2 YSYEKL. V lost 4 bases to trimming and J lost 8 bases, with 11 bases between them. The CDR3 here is CASSLINGGYTF. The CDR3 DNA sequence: TGCGCCAGCAGCCTGATCAATGGCGGCTACACCTTC.

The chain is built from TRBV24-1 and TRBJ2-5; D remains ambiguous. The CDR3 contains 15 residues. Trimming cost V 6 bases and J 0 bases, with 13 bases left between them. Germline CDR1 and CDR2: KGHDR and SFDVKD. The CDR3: CATSRRPPYQETQYF. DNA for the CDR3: TGTGCCACCAGTCGGCGGCCCCCGTACCAAGAGACCCAGTACTTC.

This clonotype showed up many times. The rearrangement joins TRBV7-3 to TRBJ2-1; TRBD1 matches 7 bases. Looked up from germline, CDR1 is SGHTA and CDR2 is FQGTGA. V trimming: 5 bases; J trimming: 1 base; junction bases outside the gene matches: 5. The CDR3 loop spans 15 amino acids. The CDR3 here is CASSKSDRSYNEQFF. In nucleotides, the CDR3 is TGTGCCAGCAGCAAATCGGACAGGTCCTACAATGAGCAGTTCTTC. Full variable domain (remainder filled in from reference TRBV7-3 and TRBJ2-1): GAGVSQTPSNKVTEKGKYVELRCDPISGHTALYWYRQSLGQGPEFLIYFQGTGAADDSGLPNDRFFAVRPEGSVSTLKIQRTERGDSAVYLCASSKSDRSYNEQFFGPGTRLTVL.

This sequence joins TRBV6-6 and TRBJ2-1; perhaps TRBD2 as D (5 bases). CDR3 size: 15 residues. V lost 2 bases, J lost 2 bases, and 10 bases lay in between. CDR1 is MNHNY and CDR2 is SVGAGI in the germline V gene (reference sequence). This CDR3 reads CASSYSSAPYNEQFF. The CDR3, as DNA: TGTGCCAGCAGTTACAGTAGCGCTCCCTACAATGAGCAGTTCTTC.

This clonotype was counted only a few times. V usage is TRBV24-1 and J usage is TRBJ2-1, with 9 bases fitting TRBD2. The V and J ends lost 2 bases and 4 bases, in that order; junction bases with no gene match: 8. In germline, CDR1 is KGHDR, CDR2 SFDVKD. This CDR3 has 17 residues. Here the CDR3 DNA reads TGTGCCACCAGTGATTCCGGGATAGCGGGAGCTTACAATGAGCAGTTCTTC. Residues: CATSDSGIAGAYNEQFF.

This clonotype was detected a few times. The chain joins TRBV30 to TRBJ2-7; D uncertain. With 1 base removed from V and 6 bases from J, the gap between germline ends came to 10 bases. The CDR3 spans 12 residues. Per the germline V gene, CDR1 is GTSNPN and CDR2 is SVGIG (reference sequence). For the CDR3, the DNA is TGTGCCTGGAGTGGTCGCCAGCTCGAGCAGTACTTC. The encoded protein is CAWSGRQLEQYF.

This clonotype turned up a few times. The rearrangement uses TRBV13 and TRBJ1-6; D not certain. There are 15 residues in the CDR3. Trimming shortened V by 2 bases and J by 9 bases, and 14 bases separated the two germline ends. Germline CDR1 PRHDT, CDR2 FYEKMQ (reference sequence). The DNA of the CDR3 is TGTGCCAGCAGCTTACGGCAGGCGGCGGGTTCACCCCTCCACTTT. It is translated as CASSLRQAAGSPLHF.

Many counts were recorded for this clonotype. The CDR3 loop is CSARPDGVRTSGRKGASSYNEQFF. The CDR3 DNA is TGCAGTGCTAGACCGGACGGAGTTCGGACTAGCGGGAGAAAGGGGGCCAGCTCCTACAATGAGCAGTTCTTC. The V gene is TRBV20-1, the J gene TRBJ2-1; the match to TRBD2 covers 13 bases. CDR3 length: 24 amino acids. Germline CDR1 and CDR2: DFQATT and SNEGSKA (reference sequence). V lost 2 bases, J lost 0 bases, and 25 bases stayed unmatched.

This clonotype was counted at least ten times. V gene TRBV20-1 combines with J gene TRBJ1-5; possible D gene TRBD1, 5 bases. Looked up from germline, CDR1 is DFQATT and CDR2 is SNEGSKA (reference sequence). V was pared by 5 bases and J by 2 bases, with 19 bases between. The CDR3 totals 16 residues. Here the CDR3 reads CSALRTLNGGNQPQHF. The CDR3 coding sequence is TGCAGTGCTTTAAGGACACTAAATGGGGGCAATCAGCCCCAGCATTTT.

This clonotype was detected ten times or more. The CDR3 sequence is CASSFPGTGLYGYTF. The CDR3 bases are TGTGCCAGCAGTTTCCCCGGGACAGGGCTCTATGGCTACACCTTC. The gene calls are TRBV6-1 and TRBJ1-2; 9 bases map to TRBD1. V was clipped by 5 bases and J by 4 bases; unmatched bases: 8. This CDR3 has 15 residues. Per the germline V gene, CDR1 is MNHNS and CDR2 is SASEGT.